This T cell receptor beta chain originates from a study of blood T cell repertoires in COVID-19. Study-level background: The origin of the acute and convalescent COVID-19 samples was the United States, Italy and Spain. The cDNA or gDNA used as material had been derived from T cells, B-cell-depleted T cells, or PBMCs.

The CDR3 contains 16 residues. Per the germline V gene, CDR1 is MNHEY and CDR2 is SVGAGI. V gave up 2 bases and J gave up 2 bases; unmatched junction bases: 6. Original data processing: Reference gene primers were amplified, and this amplification served to estimate nucleated cell counts. Sequenced by immunoSEQ multiplex PCR; TCRdb stores in-frame clones only, minus some. V and J calls and clone size are copied from that table; D and trimming were computed from the DNA. The data show approximately 360,000 clones, nearly 90% seen once. The clonotype was recovered from a young man with active or convalescent COVID-19. The specimen sequenced was peripheral blood. This chain uses TRBV6-5 with TRBJ1-5; 7 bases are shared with TRBD1. CDR3 in DNA: TGTGCCAGCAGTTACGGAGGGGGCCGGGGCAATCAGCCCCAGCATTTT. It encodes CASSYGGGRGNQPQHF.